The rows below give T cell receptor beta chains drawn from one sample of a study of tumor-infiltrating lymphocytes in localized non-small cell lung cancer. Generated by immunoSEQ multiplex PCR, the TCRdb table keeps only in-frame clones and is missing some. The sample has over 15,000 clones; approximately 69% are singletons. The sample taken for sequencing was lung tumor tissue. These receptors all stem from a human donor with non-small cell lung cancer. Each CDR3 is given without its conserved first and last residue. Each record gives: V gene, D gene, J gene, CDR3 length, CDR3 protein. The D gene is left open where the match is weak.

TRBV7-8	NA	TRBJ2-3	14	ASSLGVSDSSDTQY
TRBV5-1	TRBD1	TRBJ2-7	13	ASSPADRPSYEQY
TRBV27	NA	TRBJ1-5	12	ASGFSRSNQPQH
TRBV5-4	TRBD1	TRBJ1-5	12	ASSRQGAGQPQH
TRBV15	NA	TRBJ1-5	12	ATSGQKGNQPQH
TRBV7-2	NA	TRBJ1-5	14	ASSSDSLLSNQPQH
TRBV10-2	TRBD2	TRBJ2-3	16	ASSDWLAGVGRTDTQY
TRBV10-3	NA	TRBJ1-2	13	AISETDQANYGYT
TRBV7-2	NA	TRBJ2-1	12	ASSQDSLYNEQF
TRBV5-4	NA	TRBJ2-7	13	ASSLAGRLTYEQY
TRBV5-8	TRBD1	TRBJ2-1	14	ASGTGGPGGHFEQF
TRBV10-3	NA	TRBJ1-3	10	AISSDGNTIY
TRBV30	NA	TRBJ2-6	10	AWGRMTNVLT
TRBV2	NA	TRBJ2-7	12	ATLRRGESYEQY
TRBV18	TRBD2	TRBJ2-2	13	ASSLGLVPTGELF
TRBV7-8	NA	TRBJ1-3	16	ASSPPWGSRSSGNTIY
TRBV7-6	NA	TRBJ2-1	9	ASSFPGEQF
TRBV29-1	NA	TRBJ2-7	12	SANLPGSSYEQY
TRBV7-2	NA	TRBJ2-3	11	ATCEVTGDTQY
TRBV11-1	NA	TRBJ1-1	10	ASGGARAEAF
TRBV18	NA	TRBJ2-1	13	ASSPPGSAYNEQF
TRBV7-9	NA	TRBJ2-3	16	ASSFRIAPDISTDTQY
TRBV7-7	TRBD1	TRBJ2-1	12	ASSRGQADNEQF
TRBV19	NA	TRBJ2-3	13	ASSIGGRVTDTQY
TRBV5-6	TRBD2	TRBJ2-2	15	ASSRTSGRHGTGELF
TRBV10-3	NA	TRBJ2-7	12	AISGDGRLSEQY
TRBV18	NA	TRBJ1-1	12	ASSSIELDTEAF
TRBV2	NA	TRBJ2-1	12	ASSTLYGGQEQF
TRBV2	NA	TRBJ2-5	11	AIQSGRGETQY
TRBV2	NA	TRBJ1-2	11	ARVYSDRLAYT
TRBV27	NA	TRBJ2-2	9	ASRLYGELF
TRBV5-6	NA	TRBJ2-1	14	ASSGETGGLVNEQF
TRBV5-4	TRBD1	TRBJ2-7	12	ASSARDRGYEQY
TRBV6-6	NA	TRBJ1-1	11	ASSYSGRPEAF
TRBV15	NA	TRBJ2-6	14	ATSTRRTTGANVLT
TRBV18	NA	TRBJ1-5	13	ASSPTAGSNQPQH
TRBV2	TRBD2	TRBJ2-1	18	ASLETSGTSVDSSYNEQF
TRBV7-9	TRBD1	TRBJ2-7	13	ASSLAAGGLYEQY
TRBV7-3	NA	TRBJ2-4	11	ASSSPTSNIQY
TRBV6-5	TRBD2	TRBJ2-5	12	ASTQGTSLETQY
TRBV5-1	NA	TRBJ2-3	13	ASSLVVPHADTQY
TRBV11-3	TRBD2	TRBJ2-1	11	ASTSGNTDGQF
TRBV5-6	NA	TRBJ1-2	15	ASTLPRTDTPSYGYT
TRBV6-5	NA	TRBJ1-1	12	ASSYQGMNTEAF
TRBV6-1	TRBD2	TRBJ2-3	13	ASSGGTSGTKKQY
TRBV30	NA	TRBJ1-4	12	AWSAGTQNEKLF
TRBV5-1	TRBD1	TRBJ2-5	12	ASSRTGGKETQY